The 10 T cell receptor beta chains in this list originate from one sample, sequenced in a study of neurological immune-mediated disorders (dated by TCRdb to between 2019 and 2020). The method was 5' RACE. Sequenced using an Illumina HiSeq 2500. TCRdb passed the public sequencing reads through fastp at Q25 and MiXCR, retaining productive beta sequences. One record per CDR3 amino acid sequence lists the most common genes and DNA. Recorded for this sample are some 60,000 distinct CDR3 sequences; over 3.5% of them occurred a single time. Of the sample, 2.2% falls within the top ten clones. The sequencing input was PBMCs. The source of these receptors is a woman between 50 and 59 years old with multiple sclerosis.

This clonotype was recorded at least ten times. This rearrangement joins TRBV20-1 to TRBJ1-1; a weak D match, TRBD1 (5 bases). This CDR3 is built from 15 residues. V was cut by 0 bases and J by 3 bases, with 14 bases left in between. Germline-derived CDR1 and CDR2 are DFQATT and SNEGSKA (reference sequence). In DNA, the CDR3 is TGCAGTGCTAGAGATCCGAAGGGGCAGGACACTGAAGCTTTCTTT. This gives the protein CSARDPKGQDTEAFF.

The rearrangement joins TRBV20-1 to TRBJ1-3, with a weak D call TRBD1 (6 bases). The V gene lost 5 bases and the J gene lost 5 bases, with 16 bases spanning the gap. This CDR3 region has 14 residues. CDR1 and CDR2 from the germline V gene are DFQATT and SNEGSKA (reference sequence). The CDR3 spells CSASETGSRNTIYF. The CDR3 nucleotides are TGCAGTGCTTCCGAAACAGGGTCAAGAAACACCATATATTTT.

The sample holds many counts of this clonotype. The chain has TRBV5-1 and TRBJ2-7; D uncertain. Germline CDR1 reads SGHRS; CDR2 reads YFSETQ. V shed 1 base and J shed 6 bases, with 8 bases lying between them. The CDR3 is 12 residues long. CDR3 sequence: CASSLSLGEQYF. The CDR3, as DNA: TGCGCCAGCAGCTTGAGTCTTGGCGAGCAGTACTTC.

This clonotype was seen repeatedly, ten times or more. V and J are TRBV6-4 and TRBJ2-1, with 8 bases fitting TRBD2. This CDR3 region has 14 residues. CDR1 and CDR2 (germline): MRHNA, SNTAGT. Trimming cost V 4 bases and J 4 bases; bases outside gene matches: 3. The CDR3 DNA sequence: TGTGCCAGCAGTGTGGCTAGCGGGTACAATGAGCAGTTCTTC. Translation gives CASSVASGYNEQFF.

This clonotype was picked up many times. V is TRBV7-9 and J is TRBJ1-5; TRBD1 matches at 10 bases. V shed 1 base and J 0 bases; nucleotides not matched to a gene: 15. Germline CDR1 SEHNR, CDR2 FQNEAQ (reference sequence). There are 21 residues in the CDR3. The CDR3 DNA is TGTGCCAGCAGCTTAGTAGAGTGGGTTCCGGACAGGGGGTATAGCAATCAGCCCCAGCATTTT. This gives the protein CASSLVEWVPDRGYSNQPQHF.

In its sample, this clonotype was seen many times. The J gene is TRBJ2-2, the V gene TRBV5-1; D not resolved. The CDR3 extends over 15 amino acids. Germline CDR1 reads SGHRS; CDR2 reads YFSETQ. The V gene lost 0 bases and the J gene lost 3 bases, with 9 bases spanning the gap. The DNA of the CDR3 is TGCGCCAGCAGCTTGGTTGCAGGCGACACCGGGGAGCTGTTTTTT. It yields the protein CASSLVAGDTGELFF.

The table lists this clonotype with many counts. This rearrangement joins TRBV7-9 to TRBJ2-3; tentatively, D is TRBD1 (5 bases). Trimming left V 6 bases short and J 2 bases short, with 15 bases between. The CDR3 length is 15 residues. The V gene's germline CDR1 is SEHNR and CDR2 FQNEAQ (reference sequence). CDR3 sequence (DNA): TGTGCCAGCAGGCGCCAGGGCCAAGTCACAGATACGCAGTATTTT. Translation: CASRRQGQVTDTQYF.

This clonotype was detected many times. The chain links TRBV6-5 to TRBJ2-1; maybe TRBD2 (6 bases). Trimming left V 5 bases short and J 0 bases short, with 8 bases between. Germline CDR1 is MNHEY and CDR2 is SVGAGI. CDR3 length: 14 residues. Written as DNA, the CDR3 is TGTGCCAGCAGTCCCGGGGGCTCCTACAATGAGCAGTTCTTC. Its protein product is CASSPGGSYNEQFF.

This clonotype was picked up many times. The J gene is TRBJ2-1, the V gene TRBV30; the match to TRBD2 covers 8 bases. Germline V gives CDR1 GTSNPN, CDR2 SVGIG (reference sequence). This CDR3 is built from 16 residues. With V trimmed by 5 bases and J by 9 bases, 18 bases remained unmatched. This CDR3 is CAWVNLAGYFPSEQFF. CDR3 DNA: TGTGCCTGGGTAAACTTAGCGGGATATTTTCCCAGTGAGCAGTTCTTC.

In this sample, this clonotype turned up many times. This chain joins TRBV4-2 and TRBJ2-7; possibly TRBD2 for D (5 bases). The V gene's germline CDR1 is LGHNA and CDR2 YNFKEQ. The V gene lost 2 bases and the J gene lost 6 bases, with 23 bases spanning the gap. The CDR3 runs to 17 residues. The CDR3, as DNA: TGTGCCAGCAGCCAATTAATATTCCCGGACTTGCCGGGCGAGCAGTACTTC. It encodes CASSQLIFPDLPGEQYF.